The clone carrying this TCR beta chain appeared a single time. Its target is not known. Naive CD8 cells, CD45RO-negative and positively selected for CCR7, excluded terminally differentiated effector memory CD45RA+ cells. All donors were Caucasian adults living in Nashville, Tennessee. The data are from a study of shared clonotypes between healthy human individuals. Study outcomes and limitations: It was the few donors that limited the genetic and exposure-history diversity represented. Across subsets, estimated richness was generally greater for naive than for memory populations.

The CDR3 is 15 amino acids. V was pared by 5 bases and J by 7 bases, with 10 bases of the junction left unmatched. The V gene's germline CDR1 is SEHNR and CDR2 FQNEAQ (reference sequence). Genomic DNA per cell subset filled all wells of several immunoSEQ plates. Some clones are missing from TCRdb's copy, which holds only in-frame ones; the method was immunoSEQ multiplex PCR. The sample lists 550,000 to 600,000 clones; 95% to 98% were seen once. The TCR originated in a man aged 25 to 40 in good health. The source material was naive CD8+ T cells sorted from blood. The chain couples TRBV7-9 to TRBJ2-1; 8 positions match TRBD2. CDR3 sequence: CASSRGGRQANEQFF. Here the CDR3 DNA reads TGTGCCAGCAGCCGCGGGGGGCGGCAAGCTAATGAGCAGTTCTTC.